This T cell receptor (beta chain) was identified in a study of cytomegalovirus exposure and HLA in healthy donors. PCR primers comprised 60 Vbeta and 13 Jbeta primers. Sequencing used immunoSEQ multiplex PCR; TCRdb keeps in-frame clones, though not all of them. This sample has 130,000 to 150,000 clones; over 65% occur once, and the top ten carry roughly 3.1%. Overall study findings and caveats: Among the sequence variants, a highly shared cluster was likely an artifact of sequencing. In a later analysis, more than 15,000 TCR beta sequences were associated with HLA alleles at 0.05 false discovery rate.

In its sample, this clone was seen once. As yet, its antigen is unknown. CDR1 SGHTA and CDR2 FQGNSA come from the germline V gene. The CDR3 sequence is 14 residues long. With V trimmed by 3 bases and J by 5 bases, 4 bases remained unmatched. This chain joins TRBV7-2 and TRBJ2-5; 9 bases agree with TRBD2. The receptor was isolated from a man in his forties or fifties in good health and CMV-seropositive. The sequenced sample was PBMCs. CDR3 in DNA: TGTGCCAGCAGCTTTAGCGGGAGTCGGGAGACCCAGTACTTC. It yields the protein CASSFSGSRETQYF.